This entry is about one T cell receptor (beta chain). Generated by immunoSEQ multiplex PCR, the TCRdb table keeps only in-frame clones and is missing some. In the table there are 14,000 or so clones, 87% of which are singletons. The data derive from a study of OX40 agonist ivuxolimab in advanced cancers. Anyone with autoimmune disease history or systemic immunosuppression was excluded. Trimming cost V 3 bases and J 8 bases, with 13 bases left between them. Looked up from germline, CDR1 is SQVTM and CDR2 is ANQGSEA. This CDR3 has 12 residues. This receptor was identified in an adult with an advanced solid tumor such as melanoma, head and neck, liver or kidney cancer. This specimen consisted of CD4+ or CD8+ T cells sorted from blood, obtained in a trial of the OX40 agonist ivuxolimab. The chain links TRBV29-1 to TRBJ1-2; no clear D gene. In DNA form, the CDR3 reads TGCAGCGTTGACGGTACCTCCGAGGGCTACACCTTC. Translated, it gives CSVDGTSEGYTF.